Listed here is a single T cell receptor beta chain. This record belongs to a study of blood T cell repertoires in COVID-19. Study as a whole: In each case, the material was cDNA or gDNA derived from T cells, B-cell-depleted T cells, or PBMCs.

This CDR3 region has 16 residues. V lost 1 base, J lost 1 base, and 8 bases lay in between. Germline loops: CDR1 LGHNA, CDR2 YSLEER. Assay used: immunoSEQ multiplex PCR; TCRdb lists only in-frame clones, some missing. The repertoire includes some 300,000 clones, about 87% of them detected once, and roughly 7% sits in the top ten. The sequence was collected from a woman in her thirties who had recovered from COVID-19. This chain uses TRBV4-3 with TRBJ2-6, with D unresolved. The sample taken for sequencing was peripheral blood. The CDR3 loop reads CASSQGTASGANVLTF. CDR3 DNA sequence: TGCGCCAGCAGCCAAGGAACAGCATCTGGGGCCAACGTCCTGACTTTC.